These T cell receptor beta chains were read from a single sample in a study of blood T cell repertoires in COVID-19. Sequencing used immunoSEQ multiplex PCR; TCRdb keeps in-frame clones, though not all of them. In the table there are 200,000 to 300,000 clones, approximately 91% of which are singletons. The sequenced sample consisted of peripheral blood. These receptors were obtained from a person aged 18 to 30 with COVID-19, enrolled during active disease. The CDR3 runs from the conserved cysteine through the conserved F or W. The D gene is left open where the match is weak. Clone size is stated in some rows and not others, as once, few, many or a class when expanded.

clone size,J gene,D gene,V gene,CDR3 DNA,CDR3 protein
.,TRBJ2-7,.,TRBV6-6,TGTGCCAGCAGTTACGGCCAGGTTTCCTACGAGCAGTACTTC,CASSYGQVSYEQYF
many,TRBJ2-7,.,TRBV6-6,TGTGCCAGCAGTTGGGACACCAGCTCCTACGAGCAGTACTTC,CASSWDTSSYEQYF
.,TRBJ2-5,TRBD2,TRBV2,TGTGCCGGGGGGGTGGACCCACTAGAGACCCAGTACTTC,CAGGVDPLETQYF
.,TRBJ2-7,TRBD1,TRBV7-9,TGTGCCAGCAGCTCGGGACAGGGGTCCTACGAGCAGTACTTC,CASSSGQGSYEQYF
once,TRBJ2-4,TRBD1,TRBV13,TGTGCCAGCAGCTCTAGGAGCTCAGGGGGACAGAACATTCAGTACTTC,CASSSRSSGGQNIQYF
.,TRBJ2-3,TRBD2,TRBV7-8,TGTGCCAGCAGAAAACCGGGACTAGCGGGAGTGGGAACAGATACGCAGTATTTT,CASRKPGLAGVGTDTQYF
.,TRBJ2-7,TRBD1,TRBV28,TGTGCCAGCAGTTCTTCCGGGACAGGGGGTCACGAGCAGTACTTC,CASSSSGTGGHEQYF
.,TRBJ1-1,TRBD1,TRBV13,TGTGCCAGCAGCTTAGGCCGATTGGGGACAGGAGGTTTCTTT,CASSLGRLGTGGFF
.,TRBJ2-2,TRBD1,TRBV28,TGTGCCAGCAGTCCACAGACAGGGAAAGGCACCGGGGAGCTGTTTTTT,CASSPQTGKGTGELFF
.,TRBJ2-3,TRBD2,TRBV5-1,TGCGCCAGCAGCCAGACTAGCGTAACAGATACGCAGTATTTT,CASSQTSVTDTQYF
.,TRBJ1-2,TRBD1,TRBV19,TGTGCCAGTAGTCTCCGACAGGGCCCCTATGGCTACACCTTC,CASSLRQGPYGYTF
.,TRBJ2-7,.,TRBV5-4,TGTGCCAGCAGCTTGCAGGGGACCTACGAGCAGTACTTC,CASSLQGTYEQYF
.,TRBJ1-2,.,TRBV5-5,TGTGCCAGCAGCTTGGTTCAGTCCTATGGCTACACCTTC,CASSLVQSYGYTF
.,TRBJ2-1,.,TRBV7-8,TGTGCCAGCAGCTTTACCACAGGGTGGGCTAATGAGCAGTTCTTC,CASSFTTGWANEQFF
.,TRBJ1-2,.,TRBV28,TGTGCCAGCAGTTTGCTCGGGGTAAACTATGGCTACACCTTC,CASSLLGVNYGYTF
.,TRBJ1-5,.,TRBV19,TGTGCCTCAGCTCCGGGGGGCAATCAGCCCCAGCATTTT,CASAPGGNQPQHF